The following is a T cell receptor (beta chain) sequence with its context. Repertoires were generated with immunoSEQ multiplex PCR, while TCRdb's copy carries only in-frame clones and drops some. The sample shows about 20,000 clones, over 80% of them seen only once. This sample was taken from a study of OX40 agonist ivuxolimab in advanced cancers. About the research overall: Eligibility rules accepted prior anti-PD-1, anti-PD-L1 or anti-CTLA-4 therapy, and around 43% had some.

Looked up from germline, CDR1 is SGDLS and CDR2 is YYNGEE. The CDR3 consists of 14 residues. Trimming left V 3 bases short and J 8 bases short, with 14 bases between. Blood specimens came from baseline, cycle 4 day 1, and cycle 7 day 1. This TCR came from an adult with an advanced solid tumor such as melanoma, head and neck, liver or kidney cancer. The sequences come from CD4+ or CD8+ T cells sorted from blood, collected in a trial of the OX40 agonist ivuxolimab. V usage is TRBV9 and J usage is TRBJ2-2; D gene uncertain. The CDR3 here is CASSAILLSGELFF. The CDR3 nucleotides are TGTGCCAGCAGCGCTATCCTCTTGTCGGGGGAGCTGTTTTTT.